This T cell receptor (beta chain) was sequenced for a study of cytomegalovirus exposure and HLA in healthy donors. Although they were nominally healthy when sampled, donors likely had unrecorded immune exposures. Study outcomes and limitations: Cytomegalovirus association was listed for 164 TCR beta chains.

The CDR3 spans 13 residues. Trimming stripped 7 bases from V and 4 bases from J, with 12 bases between. The V gene's germline CDR1 is MNHEY and CDR2 SVGAGI. Worth noting for this clone: The antigen is not known.

Both 60 Vbeta primers and 13 Jbeta primers went into the PCR. TCRdb keeps only in-frame clones here, not all; method: immunoSEQ multiplex PCR. The specimen's table records around 140,000 clones. The sequence was collected from a male donor in good health and CMV-seronegative. Sequencing used PBMCs. The chain combines TRBV6-5 with TRBJ2-3, with D possibly being TRBD1 (6 bases). The CDR3: CASKNRVPDTQYF. CDR3 DNA: TGTGCCAGCAAAAACAGGGTCCCAGATACGCAGTATTTT.